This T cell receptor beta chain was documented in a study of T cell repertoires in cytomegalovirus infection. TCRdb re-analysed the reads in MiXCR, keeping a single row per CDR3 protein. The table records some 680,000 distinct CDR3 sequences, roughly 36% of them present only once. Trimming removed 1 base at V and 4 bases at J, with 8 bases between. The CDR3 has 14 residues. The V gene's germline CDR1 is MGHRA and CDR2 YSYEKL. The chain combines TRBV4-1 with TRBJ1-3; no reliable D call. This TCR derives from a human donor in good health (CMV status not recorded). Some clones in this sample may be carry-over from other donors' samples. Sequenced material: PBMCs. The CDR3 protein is CASSQADGGNTIYF. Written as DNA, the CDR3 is TGCGCCAGCAGCCAAGCGGACGGCGGAAACACCATATATTTT.